This entry lists 13 T cell receptor beta chains sequenced from one sample in a study of T cells after yellow fever vaccination. TCRdb recomputed calls from the 5' RACE reads with MiXCR, one row per CDR3 protein. The sample holds around 550,000 distinct CDR3 sequences; approximately 21% are singletons and the top ten take approximately 14%. The sample in question was PBMCs, obtained 15 days after the yellow fever booster vaccination. These receptors all stem from a man aged 25 to 45 who received the YFV17D yellow fever vaccine.

This chain uses TRBV1 with TRBJ2-7; the table's D call TRBD2 went unverified against the DNA. TRBV1 represents a pseudogene. This CDR3 has 17 amino acids. CDR3 loop: CTSSQAGLPPRGYEQYF. CDR3 in DNA: TGCACCAGCAGCCAAGCGGGACTTCCGCCGAGGGGGTACGAGCAGTACTTC.

In this sample, this clonotype turned up a few times. J is TRBJ1-4 and V is TRBV29-1; D is unclear. The CDR3 sequence is 13 residues long. The V end was cut by 4 bases, the J end by 8 bases, with 14 bases between. From germline, CDR1 is SQVTM and CDR2 ANQGSEA. The CDR3 bases are TGCAGCGTTGCGGAAGGGTTAGGGGAAAAACTGTTTTTT. This codes for CSVAEGLGEKLFF.

This clonotype was recorded a few times. CDR3 amino acids: CASSLVGELEYEQFF. As DNA, the CDR3 is TGCGCCAGCAGCTTGGTGGGGGAGCTCGAGTATGAGCAGTTCTTC. The gene calls are TRBV5-1 and TRBJ2-1; D tentatively reads TRBD1 or TRBD2 (5 bases each). The CDR3 sequence is 15 residues long. V lost 0 bases and J 8 bases, leaving 15 bases between the germline ends. Per the germline V gene, CDR1 is SGHRS and CDR2 is YFSETQ.

The chain employs TRBV6-2 or TRBV6-3 and TRBJ2-1; no firm D call. Germline loops: CDR1 MNHEY, CDR2 SVGEGT. V was cut by 8 bases and J by 6 bases, with 14 bases left in between. The CDR3 spans 13 residues. This CDR3 is CASQTGPPNEQFF. The CDR3 coding sequence is TGTGCCAGCCAAACCGGGCCCCCCAATGAGCAGTTCTTC.

This chain links TRBV27 with TRBJ2-5; no reliable D call. The CDR3 is 13 amino acids. Germline CDR1 reads MNHEY; CDR2 reads SMNVEV (reference sequence). Trimming removed 6 bases at V and 3 bases at J, with 11 bases between. CDR3 sequence (DNA): TGTGCCAGCAGAAATATGGGGAAAGAGACCCAGTACTTC. It yields the protein CASRNMGKETQYF.

The chain employs TRBV2 and TRBJ2-3, with TRBD2 matching over 8 bases. CDR1 and CDR2 from the germline V gene are SNHLY and FYNNEI. The CDR3 is 14 residues long. With 9 bases clipped from V and 8 bases from J, the junction kept 13 bases outside the gene matches. CDR3 loop: CARKSGSGLGTQYF. As DNA, the CDR3 is TGTGCCAGAAAAAGCGGGAGTGGATTGGGTACGCAGTATTTT.

The V gene is TRBV5-1, the J gene TRBJ2-1; the match to TRBD2 covers 11 bases. With 7 bases clipped from V and 5 bases from J, the junction kept 8 bases outside the gene matches. The germline V gene encodes CDR1 SGHRS and CDR2 YFSETQ. The CDR3 runs 15 residues. The CDR3 sequence: CASPPGTSGNNEQFF. The DNA for the CDR3 is TGCGCCAGCCCCCCCGGGACTAGCGGAAACAATGAGCAGTTCTTC. The full variable domain, in which reference TRBV5-1 and TRBJ2-1 provide the parts outside the CDR3, is KAGVTQTPRYLIKTRGQQVTLSCSPISGHRSVSWYQQTPGQGLQFLFEYFSETQRNKGNFPGRFSGRQFSNSRSEMNVSTLELGDSALYLCASPPGTSGNNEQFFGPGTRLTVL.

This clonotype was detected a few times. The V call is TRBV2, the J call TRBJ2-1; 10 nucleotides line up with TRBD2. The V and J ends lost 2 bases and 7 bases, in that order; junction bases with no gene match: 5. Germline V gene sequence: CDR1 SNHLY, CDR2 FYNNEI. The length of the CDR3 is 15 residues. The CDR3 sequence is CASSELAGDSNEQFF. The DNA of the CDR3 is TGTGCCAGCAGTGAACTAGCGGGAGACTCAAATGAGCAGTTCTTC.

This chain uses TRBV11-3 with TRBJ2-3, with 8 bases that match TRBD1. J gave up 0 bases and V 4 bases, and 6 bases lay outside the gene matches. Germline assignment: CDR1 SGHNT and CDR2 YENEEA. This CDR3 comprises 16 residues. The CDR3 reads CASSSGQASSTDTQYF. In DNA form, the CDR3 reads TGTGCCAGCAGCTCGGGACAGGCGTCTAGCACAGATACGCAGTATTTT. Filled out from reference TRBV11-3 and TRBJ2-3, the complete variable domain reads EAGVVQSPRYKIIEKKQPVAFWCNPISGHNTLYWYLQNLGQGPELLIRYENEEAVDDSQLPKDRFSAERLKGVDSTLKIQPAELGDSAVYLCASSSGQASSTDTQYFGPGTRLTVL.

V gene TRBV29-1 combines with J gene TRBJ2-2, with TRBD1 matching over 7 bases. The CDR3 extends over 14 amino acids. Germline CDR1 is SQVTM and CDR2 is ANQGSEA. Losses at the gene ends were 4 bases for V and 7 bases for J; bases not matched to a gene: 9. CDR3 coding DNA: TGCAGCGTTGCACCGAGGGGGCAGGGCGGGGAGCTGTTTTTT. It encodes CSVAPRGQGGELFF.

The sample holds a few counts of this clonotype. The chain combines TRBV6-4 with TRBJ2-1, with TRBD2 as a possible D gene (6 bases). This CDR3 has 13 residues. Trimming removed 3 bases from V and 3 bases from J, with 6 bases in between. CDR1 and CDR2 (germline): MRHNA, SNTAGT. Here the CDR3 reads CASSEDYYNEQFF. The CDR3 nucleotides read TGTGCCAGCAGTGAGGACTACTACAATGAGCAGTTCTTC.

Only a few counts were recorded for this clonotype. This CDR3 reads CASSLSQAGLNTGELFF. The CDR3 region has the DNA TGTGCCAGCAGCTTAAGTCAGGCCGGGTTGAACACCGGGGAGCTGTTTTTT. The rearrangement uses TRBV7-2 and TRBJ2-2; D not resolved. CDR1 and CDR2 from the germline V gene are SGHTA and FQGNSA. Trimming stripped 2 bases from V and 1 base from J, with 14 bases between. This CDR3 contains 17 residues.

This clonotype was seen a few times. This chain uses TRBV4-3 with TRBJ1-2, with D possibly being TRBD1 (5 bases). The CDR3 runs 14 residues. The germline CDR1 and CDR2 sequences are LGHNA and YSLEER. The V and J ends lost 0 bases and 8 bases respectively, with 13 bases between them. The CDR3 region has the DNA TGCGCCAGCAGCCAAGAATACGGGGCTCGGGGCTACACCTTC. Translated, it gives CASSQEYGARGYTF.